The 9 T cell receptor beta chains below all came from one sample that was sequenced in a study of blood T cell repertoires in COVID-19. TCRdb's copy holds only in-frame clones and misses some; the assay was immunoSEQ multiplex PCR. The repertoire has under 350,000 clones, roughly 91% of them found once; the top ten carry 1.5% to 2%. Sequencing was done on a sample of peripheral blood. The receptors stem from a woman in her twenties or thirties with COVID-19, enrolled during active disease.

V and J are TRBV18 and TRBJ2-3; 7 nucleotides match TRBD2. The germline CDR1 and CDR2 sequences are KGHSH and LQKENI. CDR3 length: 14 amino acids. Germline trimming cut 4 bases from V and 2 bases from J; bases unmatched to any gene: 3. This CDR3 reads CASSQSGTTDTQYF. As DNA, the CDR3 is TGTGCCAGCTCACAAAGCGGGACCACAGATACGCAGTATTTT. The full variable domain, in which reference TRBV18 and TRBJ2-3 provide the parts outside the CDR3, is NAGVMQNPRHLVRRRGQEARLRCSPMKGHSHVYWYRQLPEEGLKFMVYLQKENIIDESGMPKERFSAEFPKEGPSILRIQQVVRGDSAAYFCASSQSGTTDTQYFGPGTRLTVL.

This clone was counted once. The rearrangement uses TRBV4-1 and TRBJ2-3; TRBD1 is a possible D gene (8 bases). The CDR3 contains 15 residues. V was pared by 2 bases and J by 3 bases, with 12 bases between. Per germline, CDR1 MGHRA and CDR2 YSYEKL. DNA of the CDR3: TGCGCCAGCAGCCAACTACAGGGGGGGACAGATACGCAGTATTTT. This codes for CASSQLQGGTDTQYF.

CDR3 coding DNA: TGTGCCAGAAGCTTGTATTCTCGGCGGGGGGCCCACCAGAGCTCCTACGAGCAGTACTTC. It specifies CARSLYSRRGAHQSSYEQYF. This chain joins TRBV5-3 and TRBJ2-7; 8 positions agree with TRBD2. TRBV5-3 is identified as an open reading frame with a role that is uncertain. The CDR3 runs to 20 residues. V was clipped by 1 base and J by 0 bases; unmatched bases: 18.

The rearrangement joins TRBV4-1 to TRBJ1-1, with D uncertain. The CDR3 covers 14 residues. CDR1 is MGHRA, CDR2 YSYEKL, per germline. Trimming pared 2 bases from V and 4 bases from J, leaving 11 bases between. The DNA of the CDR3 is TGCGCCAGCAGCCAAAACCCGGGATTCACTGAAGCTTTCTTT. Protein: CASSQNPGFTEAFF.

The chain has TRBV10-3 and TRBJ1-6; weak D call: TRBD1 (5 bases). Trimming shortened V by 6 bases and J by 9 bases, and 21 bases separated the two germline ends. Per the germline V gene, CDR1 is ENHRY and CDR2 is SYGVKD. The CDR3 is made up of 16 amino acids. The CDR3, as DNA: TGTGCCATCAGCGGCCGGGACGCCTCAGCGGGTTCACCCCTCCACTTT. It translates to CAISGRDASAGSPLHF.

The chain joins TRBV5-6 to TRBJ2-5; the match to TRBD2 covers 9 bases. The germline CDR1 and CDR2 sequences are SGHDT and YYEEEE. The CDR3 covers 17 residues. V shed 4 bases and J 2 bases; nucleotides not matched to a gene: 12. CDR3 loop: CASSPDGSGGIQETQYF. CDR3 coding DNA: TGTGCCAGCAGCCCGGATGGTAGCGGGGGAATTCAAGAGACCCAGTACTTC.

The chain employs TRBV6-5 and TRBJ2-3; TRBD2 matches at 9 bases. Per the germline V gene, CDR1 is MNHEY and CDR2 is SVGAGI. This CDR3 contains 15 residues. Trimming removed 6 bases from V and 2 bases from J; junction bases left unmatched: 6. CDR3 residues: CASSRLAADTDTQYF. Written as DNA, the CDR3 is TGTGCCAGCAGCCGACTAGCGGCTGACACAGATACGCAGTATTTT.

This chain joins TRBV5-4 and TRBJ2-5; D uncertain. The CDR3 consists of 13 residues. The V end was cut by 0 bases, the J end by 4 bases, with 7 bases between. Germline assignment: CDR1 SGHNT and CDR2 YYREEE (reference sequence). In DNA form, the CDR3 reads TGTGCCAGCAGCTTGGCCCTCCTAGAGACCCAGTACTTC. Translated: CASSLALLETQYF.

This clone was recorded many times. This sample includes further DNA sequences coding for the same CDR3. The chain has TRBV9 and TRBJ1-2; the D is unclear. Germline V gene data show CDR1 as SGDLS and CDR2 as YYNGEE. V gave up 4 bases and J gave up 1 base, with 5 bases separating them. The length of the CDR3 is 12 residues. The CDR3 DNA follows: TGTGCCAGCAGCAGAGATAACTATGGCTACACCTTC. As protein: CASSRDNYGYTF.